These 21 T cell receptor beta chains were all obtained from the same sample, sequenced in a study of T cells in localized non-small cell lung cancer. Method: immunoSEQ multiplex PCR; TCRdb's copy keeps in-frame clones and lacks some. The sample lists 26,000 or so clones; approximately 86% were seen once. Here the sequenced sample was peripheral blood, taken before any cancer treatment. These TCRs come from an older female donor with stage II squamous cell lung carcinoma.

This clone has only one observation. The J gene is TRBJ1-2, the V gene TRBV11-2; perhaps TRBD1 as D (5 bases). V was trimmed by 0 bases and J by 4 bases, leaving 9 bases between them. CDR1 is SGHAT and CDR2 is FQNNGV in the germline V gene. The CDR3 covers 14 residues. Here the CDR3 reads CASSLDRAGYGYTF. In DNA form, the CDR3 reads TGTGCCAGCAGCTTAGACAGGGCAGGCTATGGCTACACCTTC.

CDR3 in amino acids: CASSLDPGGNQPQHF. CDR3 DNA sequence: TGTGCCAGCAGCCTCGACCCGGGAGGAAATCAGCCCCAGCATTTT. This chain links TRBV5-6 with TRBJ1-5, with no clear D. V lost 4 bases and J 4 bases, leaving 15 bases between the germline ends. Germline CDR1 is SGHDT and CDR2 is YYEEEE. This CDR3 spans 15 amino acids.

This chain uses TRBV18 with TRBJ1-5; TRBD1 aligns across 8 bases. Germline CDR1 is KGHSH and CDR2 is LQKENI. The CDR3 extends over 14 amino acids. Trimming at V came to 5 bases and at J to 7 bases, leaving 7 bases not matched to a gene. CDR3 amino acids: CASSGGQDVQPQHF. CDR3 DNA sequence: TGTGCCAGCTCAGGGGGACAGGACGTCCAGCCCCAGCATTTT.

J is TRBJ1-1 and V is TRBV11-2, with D unresolved. The CDR3 has 12 residues. Germline CDR1 is SGHAT and CDR2 is FQNNGV. V lost 5 bases, J lost 10 bases, and 14 bases lay in between. The CDR3 sequence: CASSPEAGRAFF. The CDR3 DNA is TGTGCCAGCAGCCCGGAGGCGGGGAGAGCTTTCTTT.

The chain joins TRBV28 to TRBJ2-7, with 7 bases that match TRBD1. Trimming cost V 6 bases and J 6 bases; bases outside gene matches: 8. The CDR3 runs to 13 residues. In germline, CDR1 is MDHEN, CDR2 SYDVKM. The CDR3 is CASRYPGGGEQYF. For the CDR3, the DNA is TGTGCCAGCAGATATCCAGGGGGTGGCGAGCAGTACTTC.

CDR3 amino acids: CASSKVKSGFYGYTF. The CDR3 coding sequence is TGTGCCAGCAGCAAAGTCAAGTCAGGGTTCTATGGCTACACCTTC. The chain is built from TRBV21-1 and TRBJ1-2; TRBD1, as called in the table, went unchecked against the DNA. TRBV21-1 is assigned pseudogene status. The CDR3 length is 15 residues.

Written as DNA, the CDR3 is TGTGCCAGCAGCCCGGACAGGGACTACGAGCAGTACTTC. This encodes CASSPDRDYEQYF. The chain employs TRBV13 and TRBJ2-7; 8 bases agree with TRBD1. The CDR3 loop spans 13 amino acids. V dropped 5 bases and J dropped 3; count of bases not matched to a gene: 3. The germline CDR1 and CDR2 sequences are PRHDT and FYEKMQ (reference sequence).

The chain uses TRBV11-2 and TRBJ2-1; D is undetermined. CDR3 length: 13 residues. The germline gives CDR1 SGHAT, CDR2 FQNNGV. V lost 4 bases and J lost 4, with 8 bases in between. The CDR3 DNA follows: TGTGCCAGCAGCTCAATAGGGTACAATGAGCAGTTCTTC. Its protein product is CASSSIGYNEQFF. Supplemented by reference TRBV11-2 and TRBJ2-1, the full variable domain reads EAGVAQSPRYKIIEKRQSVAFWCNPISGHATLYWYQQILGQGPKLLIQFQNNGVVDDSQLPKDRFSAERLKGVDSTLKIQPAKLEDSAVYLCASSSIGYNEQFFGPGTRLTVL.

DNA of the CDR3: TGTGCCACCAGCAGAGTGGGGGGGATCGATGGCTACACCTTC. Translating it yields CATSRVGGIDGYTF. This chain uses TRBV15 with TRBJ1-2, with D perhaps matching TRBD1 (5 bases). V gave up 1 base and J gave up 6 bases, with 12 bases separating them. Germline values: CDR1 LNHNV, CDR2 YYDKDF (reference sequence). The CDR3 is made up of 14 amino acids.

This clone was seen a few times. The rearrangement uses TRBV29-1 and TRBJ2-1; TRBD2 is a possible D gene (6 bases). V was cut by 2 bases and J by 15 bases, with 11 bases left in between. The CDR3 spans 10 residues. The germline V gene encodes CDR1 SQVTM and CDR2 ANQGSEA. The CDR3 DNA is TGCAGCGTTGAAACGGGAGATCGGTTCTTC. This encodes CSVETGDRFF.

The V call is TRBV14, the J call TRBJ1-2; unclear D gene. The CDR3 covers 15 residues. CDR1 is SGHDN, CDR2 FVKESK, per germline. The ends were cut back, 8 bases at V and 8 bases at J, with 24 bases in the middle. For the CDR3, the DNA is TGTGCCAGCTCCCCCGCGAGGACCGCCGCCTGGGGCTACACCTTC. This translates into CASSPARTAAWGYTF.

The chain has TRBV4-1 and TRBJ2-7; a weak D match, TRBD1 (6 bases). This CDR3 comprises 15 residues. V lost 1 base, J lost 6 bases, and 16 bases lay in between. The germline V gene encodes CDR1 MGHRA and CDR2 YSYEKL. DNA for the CDR3: TGCGCCAGCAGCCAAGTATACAGGGTTGATGTCGAGCAGTACTTC. Residues: CASSQVYRVDVEQYF.

The rearrangement uses TRBV18 and TRBJ1-6, with D perhaps matching TRBD1 (5 bases). CDR3 length: 14 residues. Trimming shortened V by 3 bases and J by 7 bases, and 10 bases separated the two germline ends. Germline V CDR1 and CDR2: KGHSH, LQKENI. The CDR3 nucleotides are TGTGCCAGCTCACCCGGGACGGAGAATTCACCCCTCCACTTT. As protein: CASSPGTENSPLHF.

This chain links TRBV7-2 with TRBJ2-6, with D perhaps matching TRBD2 (6 bases). The ends were cut back, 1 base at V and 0 bases at J, with 10 bases in the middle. CDR1 is SGHTA and CDR2 is FQGNSA in the germline V gene. The CDR3 has 17 amino acids. The CDR3 region is CASSLVSGGSGANVLTF. CDR3 sequence (DNA): TGTGCCAGCAGCTTAGTGTCCGGGGGCTCTGGGGCCAACGTCCTGACTTTC.

The J gene is TRBJ1-5, the V gene TRBV7-2; 9 bases line up with TRBD1. The CDR3 totals 15 residues. Germline V gene sequence: CDR1 SGHTA, CDR2 FQGNSA. V shed 4 bases, J shed 2 bases, and the junction held 3 bases outside the gene matches. The CDR3 here is CASSWRTGGNQPQHF. The CDR3 DNA sequence: TGTGCCAGCAGCTGGAGGACAGGGGGCAATCAGCCCCAGCATTTT.

The gene calls are TRBV19 and TRBJ2-3; 9 nucleotides align to TRBD1. CDR1 is LNHDA, CDR2 SQIVND, per germline (reference sequence). Trimming at V came to 7 bases and at J to 0 bases, leaving 5 bases not matched to a gene. This CDR3 has 15 residues. CDR3 in amino acids: CASTIGTGSTDTQYF. The CDR3 nucleotides read TGTGCCAGTACCATCGGGACAGGGAGCACAGATACGCAGTATTTT.

Only a few counts were recorded for this clone. V usage is TRBV25-1 and J usage is TRBJ1-1, with 8 bases fitting TRBD1. Germline V gene lookup returns CDR1 MGHDK and CDR2 SYGVNS. The CDR3 is 12 amino acids. CDR3 sequence reads: CDLRTGGTEAFF. In DNA, the CDR3 is TGTGACCTACGAACAGGGGGGACTGAAGCTTTCTTT.

This rearrangement joins TRBV19 to TRBJ2-7, with 13 nucleotides matching TRBD2. After removal of 7 bases from V and 7 bases from J, the junction contained 7 bases not matched to a gene. The CDR3 loop spans 14 amino acids. CDR1 and CDR2 from the germline V gene are LNHDA and SQIVND (reference sequence). The CDR3 here is CASKLAGGPGEQYF. The CDR3 DNA sequence: TGTGCCAGTAAACTAGCGGGAGGGCCGGGGGAGCAGTACTTC.

This sequence joins TRBV10-3 and TRBJ1-1, with D possibly being TRBD1 (6 bases). From germline, CDR1 is ENHRY and CDR2 SYGVKD. The V end was cut by 3 bases, the J end by 5 bases, with 10 bases between. CDR3 length: 13 residues. CDR3 amino acids: CAISEGGTTEAFF. The CDR3 coding sequence is TGTGCCATCAGTGAAGGGGGAACAACTGAAGCTTTCTTT.

This chain joins TRBV6-6 and TRBJ2-3; the match to TRBD2 covers 9 bases. J lost 4 bases, V lost 2 bases, and 7 bases had no gene match. Germline V CDR1 and CDR2: MNHNY, SVGAGI (reference sequence). The CDR3 spans 16 residues. CDR3 DNA: TGTGCCAGCAGTTACGTACGTAGCGGGAGAGCAGATACGCAGTATTTT. This encodes CASSYVRSGRADTQYF.

V gene TRBV11-2 combines with J gene TRBJ2-7; either TRBD1 or TRBD2 may supply D (5 bases each). CDR3 length equals 12 residues. Germline CDR1 is SGHAT and CDR2 is FQNNGV. V gave up 5 bases and J gave up 2 bases, with 7 bases separating them. CDR3 region: CASSPGPYEQYF. For the CDR3, the DNA is TGTGCCAGCAGCCCGGGGCCCTACGAGCAGTACTTC.